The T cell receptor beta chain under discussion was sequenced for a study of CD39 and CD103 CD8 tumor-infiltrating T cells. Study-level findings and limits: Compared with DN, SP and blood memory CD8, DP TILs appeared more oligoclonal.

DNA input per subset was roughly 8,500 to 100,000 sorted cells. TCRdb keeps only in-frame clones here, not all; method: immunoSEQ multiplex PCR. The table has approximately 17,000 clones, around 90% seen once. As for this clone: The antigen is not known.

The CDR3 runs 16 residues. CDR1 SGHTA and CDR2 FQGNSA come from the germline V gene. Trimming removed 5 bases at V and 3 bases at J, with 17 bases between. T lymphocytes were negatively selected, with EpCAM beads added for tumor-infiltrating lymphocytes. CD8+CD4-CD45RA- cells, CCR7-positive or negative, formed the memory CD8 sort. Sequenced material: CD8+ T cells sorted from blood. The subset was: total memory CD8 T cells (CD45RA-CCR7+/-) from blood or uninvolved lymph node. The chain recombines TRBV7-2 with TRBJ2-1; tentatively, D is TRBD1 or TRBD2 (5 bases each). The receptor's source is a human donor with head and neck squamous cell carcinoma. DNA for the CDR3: TGTGCCAGCAGCCCCGGGTCGGGACCTAACTACAATGAGCAGTTCTTC. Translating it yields CASSPGSGPNYNEQFF.